This passage covers 27 T cell receptor beta chains from one sample sequenced in a study of CD8+ T cells in alopecia areata. The treatment denotes: oral pan-JAK inhibitor, 5-10 mg twice daily. RNA was isolated and reverse transcribed to cDNA, the sequencing template. Generated by immunoSEQ multiplex PCR, the TCRdb table keeps only in-frame clones and is missing some. Here the sample spans about 220,000 clones, about 57% being singletons. The specimen comprised CD4+ T cells sorted from blood, sampled at week 4, from a patient treated with tofacitinib. Every receptor here comes from a human donor with alopecia areata.

V and J are TRBV30 and TRBJ1-6, with 7 bases lining up with TRBD1. The CDR3 is 15 residues long. Germline values: CDR1 GTSNPN, CDR2 SVGIG (reference sequence). V lost 3 bases, J lost 5 bases, and 7 bases stayed unmatched. CDR3 bases: TGTGCCTGGAGAAAGACAGGGTTGAATAATTCACCCCTCCACTTT. Protein sequence: CAWRKTGLNNSPLHF.

This clone has a single count. The CDR3 DNA is TGTGCCAGCAGCGTAGAACAGGGTGGCTATGGCTACACCTTC. Encoded protein: CASSVEQGGYGYTF. The rearrangement joins TRBV9 to TRBJ1-2; D possibly corresponds to TRBD1 (6 bases). The CDR3 consists of 14 residues. With 0 bases removed from V and 4 bases from J, the gap between germline ends came to 10 bases. CDR1 is SGDLS and CDR2 is YYNGEE in the germline V gene.

The J gene is TRBJ1-2, the V gene TRBV29-1, with D possibly matching TRBD1 (6 bases). The germline gives CDR1 SQVTM, CDR2 ANQGSEA. The CDR3 sequence is 13 residues long. V lost 4 bases and J lost 7, with 16 bases in between. CDR3 nucleotides: TGCAGCGTTGCCGGGACAAACATCTTTGGCTACACCTTC. Translated, it gives CSVAGTNIFGYTF. Full variable domain (missing parts from reference TRBV29-1 and TRBJ1-2): SAVISQKPSRDICQRGTSLTIQCQVDSQVTMMFWYRQQPGQSLTLIATANQGSEATYESGFVIDKFPISRPNLTFSTLTVSNMSPEDSSIYLCSVAGTNIFGYTFGSGTRLTVV.

This clone has only a few counts. The chain has TRBV5-1 and TRBJ1-4, with D possibly TRBD1 on 6 matching bases. The CDR3 loop spans 16 amino acids. V was pared by 4 bases and J by 0 bases, with 13 bases between. Per germline, CDR1 SGHRS and CDR2 YFSETQ. The DNA for the CDR3 is TGCGCCAGCAGCCAGGACAGCACCGCAACTAATGAAAAACTGTTTTTT. Encoded protein: CASSQDSTATNEKLFF.

V is TRBV7-2 and J is TRBJ1-2; 9 positions match TRBD1. V shed 5 bases and J 0 bases; nucleotides not matched to a gene: 4. Germline CDR1 reads SGHTA; CDR2 reads FQGNSA. CDR3 length: 15 residues. DNA of the CDR3: TGTGCCAGCAGCCCGAGACAGGGGGCTAACTATGGCTACACCTTC. Translated, it gives CASSPRQGANYGYTF.

The chain employs TRBV27 and TRBJ2-7, with D uncertain. Deletions cut 6 bases from V and 0 bases from J, with 9 bases between. Germline V gives CDR1 MNHEY, CDR2 SMNVEV (reference sequence). This CDR3 is 13 amino acids long. The CDR3 DNA reads as TGTGCCAGCAGCCGACAAACCTCCTACGAGCAGTACTTC. It encodes CASSRQTSYEQYF.

The chain uses TRBV11-2 and TRBJ1-1; D uncertain. Germline V gene sequence: CDR1 SGHAT, CDR2 FQNNGV. With 2 bases removed from V and 7 bases from J, the gap between germline ends came to 5 bases. CDR3 length: 11 amino acids. The CDR3 is CASSLKGEAFF. CDR3 coding DNA: TGTGCCAGCAGCTTAAAGGGTGAAGCTTTCTTT.

This chain connects TRBV30 to TRBJ1-2; 8 nucleotides align to TRBD1. CDR1 GTSNPN and CDR2 SVGIG come from the germline V gene (reference sequence). V lost 4 bases to trimming and J lost 8 bases; unmatched junction nucleotides: 9. This CDR3 is 13 amino acids long. The CDR3 nucleotides read TGTGCCTGGAATTCGGACAGGGCGTGGGGCTACACCTTC. Its protein product is CAWNSDRAWGYTF.

The chain employs TRBV10-3 and TRBJ2-7, with unresolved D. The CDR3 has 12 amino acids. V was shortened by 4 bases and J by 5 bases, with 9 bases between the two germline ends. Germline V gene lookup returns CDR1 ENHRY and CDR2 SYGVKD. The DNA for the CDR3 is TGTGCCATCAGTGTAAGTCAGGACGAGCAGTACTTC. This gives the protein CAISVSQDEQYF.

The J gene is TRBJ2-1, the V gene TRBV6-6, with 11 positions matching TRBD2. CDR3 length: 13 amino acids. Germline loops: CDR1 MNHNY, CDR2 SVGAGI (reference sequence). V lost 5 bases and J lost 9; bases outside the gene matches: 3. The CDR3 loop reads CASSHGLAGEQFF. In DNA form, the CDR3 reads TGTGCCAGCAGTCACGGACTAGCGGGTGAGCAGTTCTTC.

The chain carries TRBV14 and TRBJ1-6, with D possibly TRBD1 on 5 matching bases. CDR3 size: 15 residues. V gave up 2 bases and J gave up 7 bases, with 12 bases separating them. From germline, CDR1 is SGHDN and CDR2 FVKESK. CDR3 nucleotide sequence: TGTGCCAGCAGCCAAATCGACAGCTTCAATTCACCCCTCCACTTT. As protein: CASSQIDSFNSPLHF.

There are a few counts of this clone. This rearrangement joins TRBV2 to TRBJ2-7; 7 bases are a match to TRBD1. The CDR3 consists of 12 residues. Germline CDR1 and CDR2: SNHLY and FYNNEI. After removal of 7 bases from V and 3 bases from J, the junction contained 3 bases not matched to a gene. Here the CDR3 reads CASNRDSYEQYF. DNA for the CDR3: TGTGCCAGCAACCGGGACAGCTACGAGCAGTACTTC.

This CDR3 is CASSVQSMNTEAFF. The CDR3 bases are TGTGCCAGCAGCGTTCAGTCAATGAACACTGAAGCTTTCTTT. The chain has TRBV9 and TRBJ1-1; no reliable D call. The CDR3 runs 14 residues. V was pared by 2 bases and J by 0 bases, with 8 bases between. Germline values: CDR1 SGDLS, CDR2 YYNGEE.

The gene calls are TRBV4-1 and TRBJ1-2, with 7 nucleotides matching TRBD1. Germline V gene data show CDR1 as MGHRA and CDR2 as YSYEKL. CDR3 length: 16 residues. J was trimmed by 5 bases and V by 3 bases; bases with no gene match: 12. CDR3 DNA sequence: TGCGCCAGCAGCCACACCATGGACAGGACATCGTATGGCTACACCTTC. Translation gives CASSHTMDRTSYGYTF.

The V and J genes are TRBV30 and TRBJ2-3, with D perhaps being TRBD1 or TRBD2 (5 bases each). V was trimmed by 5 bases and J by 1 base, leaving 16 bases between them. The V gene's germline CDR1 is GTSNPN and CDR2 SVGIG (reference sequence). This CDR3 is built from 15 residues. The CDR3 here is CAWSLGPLRTDTQYF. CDR3 DNA sequence: TGTGCCTGGTCCCTGGGACCCTTACGCACAGATACGCAGTATTTT.

This clone was found a few times. One end of the junction varies from germline; a read error may be responsible. V gene TRBV29-1 combines with J gene TRBJ2-3; tentatively, D is TRBD1 (6 bases). This CDR3 has 13 amino acids. Looked up from germline, CDR1 is SQVTM and CDR2 is ANQGSEA. The CDR3 reads CSVEGDITDTQYF. In DNA form, the CDR3 reads TGCAGCGTCGAAGGGGACATCACAGATACGCAGTATTTT.

The chain couples TRBV29-1 to TRBJ2-7, with TRBD1 matching over 10 bases. This CDR3 is 13 amino acids long. V shed 5 bases and J 6 bases; nucleotides not matched to a gene: 7. Germline V CDR1 and CDR2: SQVTM, ANQGSEA. The CDR3: CSVTRQGASEQYF. For the CDR3, the DNA is TGCAGCGTTACTAGACAGGGGGCAAGCGAGCAGTACTTC.

In its sample, this clone was seen a few times. V gene TRBV5-1 combines with J gene TRBJ1-2; D is ambiguous. This CDR3 contains 12 residues. CDR1 is SGHRS, CDR2 YFSETQ, per germline. With 0 bases removed from V and 3 bases from J, the gap between germline ends came to 3 bases. The CDR3 DNA follows: TGCGCCAGCAGCTTGGCAGACTATGGCTACACCTTC. Residues: CASSLADYGYTF.

The rearrangement uses TRBV13 and TRBJ2-3, with 9 bases fitting TRBD1. Per the germline V gene, CDR1 is PRHDT and CDR2 is FYEKMQ (reference sequence). Trimming took 5 bases from V and 5 from J; bases not matched to a gene: 8. The CDR3 is 15 residues long. CDR3 loop: CASSVYRGQRDTQYF. The CDR3 DNA is TGTGCCAGCAGCGTATACAGGGGGCAGAGAGATACGCAGTATTTT.

This clone came up a few times. V usage is TRBV29-1 and J usage is TRBJ2-7; 7 bases are a match to TRBD2. This CDR3 region has 16 residues. V was pared by 3 bases and J by 0 bases, with 11 bases of the junction left unmatched. Germline V CDR1 and CDR2: SQVTM, ANQGSEA. CDR3 DNA: TGCAGCGTTGACGGTTTAAGGGAGGGAACCTCCTACGAGCAGTACTTC. It is translated as CSVDGLREGTSYEQYF.

The V call is TRBV2, the J call TRBJ1-2; D uncertain. The ends were cut back, 4 bases at V and 0 bases at J, with 6 bases in the middle. Germline V gene sequence: CDR1 SNHLY, CDR2 FYNNEI. The CDR3 has 13 residues. CDR3 in DNA: TGTGCCAGCAGTGGGCAGGCTAACTATGGCTACACCTTC. This encodes CASSGQANYGYTF. The whole variable domain, remainder taken from reference TRBV2 and TRBJ1-2, is EPEVTQTPSHQVTQMGQEVILRCVPISNHLYFYWYRQILGQKVEFLVSFYNNEISEKSEIFDDQFSVERPDGSNFTLKIRSTKLEDSAMYFCASSGQANYGYTFGSGTRLTVV.

This clone appeared a few times. V gene TRBV29-1 combines with J gene TRBJ1-1, with unresolved D. The CDR3 spans 13 residues. Germline V gene sequence: CDR1 SQVTM, CDR2 ANQGSEA. CDR3 in amino acids: CSAVLRAFTEAFF. The CDR3 nucleotides read TGCAGTGCCGTTTTAAGGGCTTTCACTGAAGCTTTCTTT.

The chain joins TRBV15 to TRBJ1-2; D is ambiguous. Trimming shortened V by 4 bases and J by 4 bases, and 16 bases separated the two germline ends. CDR3 length equals 15 residues. Germline V gene sequence: CDR1 LNHNV, CDR2 YYDKDF (reference sequence). The CDR3 here is CATSTAPRGGYGYTF. CDR3 coding DNA: TGTGCCACCAGCACCGCACCCCGGGGAGGCTATGGCTACACCTTC.

This clone was counted only a few times. The V call is TRBV19, the J call TRBJ1-5; 7 nucleotides match TRBD1. The germline gives CDR1 LNHDA, CDR2 SQIVND (reference sequence). The CDR3 extends over 13 amino acids. V lost 6 bases and J lost 2; bases outside the gene matches: 1. DNA for the CDR3: TGTGCCAGTAGAGGGACAGGCAATCAGCCCCAGCATTTT. It is translated as CASRGTGNQPQHF.

V gene TRBV4-3 combines with J gene TRBJ1-1; D gene unclear. V was shortened by 2 bases and J by 0 bases, with 4 bases between the two germline ends. Germline V lookup: CDR1 LGHNA, CDR2 YSLEER. This CDR3 is 13 amino acids long. The CDR3 bases are TGCGCCAGCAGCCAAATGATGAACACTGAAGCTTTCTTT. It yields the protein CASSQMMNTEAFF.

The V gene is TRBV25-1, the J gene TRBJ1-6; D may be TRBD1 (5 bases). V was clipped by 4 bases and J by 7 bases, with 11 bases between them. The CDR3 loop spans 14 amino acids. Germline V gene data show CDR1 as MGHDK and CDR2 as SYGVNS. CDR3 DNA sequence: TGTGCCAGCAGTGCGTCGGGACCGAATTCACCCCTCCACTTT. Translated, it gives CASSASGPNSPLHF.

J is TRBJ1-1 and V is TRBV30; D is unresolved. Germline loops: CDR1 GTSNPN, CDR2 SVGIG (reference sequence). V was clipped by 2 bases and J by 6 bases, with 7 bases between them. The CDR3 runs to 11 residues. The CDR3 DNA follows: TGTGCCTGGAGTACGGTTTCTGAAGCTTTCTTT. It yields the protein CAWSTVSEAFF.